The clone carrying this T cell receptor (beta chain) appeared a few times. V lost 2 bases, J lost 0 bases, and 8 bases lay in between. The length of the CDR3 is 16 residues. CDR1 KGHSH and CDR2 LQKENI come from the germline V gene. PCR was performed using 60 Vbeta and 13 Jbeta primers. Generated by immunoSEQ multiplex PCR, the TCRdb table keeps only in-frame clones and is missing some. Found here are some 170,000 clones, about 81% of them singletons; the top ten hold about 1.9%. The data were taken from a study of cytomegalovirus exposure and HLA in healthy donors. J is TRBJ2-6 and V is TRBV18; D unclear. This receptor was obtained from a woman aged 18-29 years in good health and CMV-seronegative. The sample taken for sequencing was PBMCs. In DNA form, the CDR3 reads TGTGCCAGCTCACCATTTAGATTCTCTGGGGCCAACGTCCTGACTTTC. Translated: CASSPFRFSGANVLTF.